One and the same sample provided the 2 T cell receptor beta chains below, sequenced in a study of blood T cells in healthy people across ages (dated by TCRdb to between 2014 and 2017). The receptor library was made with 5' RACE. TCRdb records Illumina HiSeq 2500 as the sequencer. A second PCR of about 6 to 11 cycles was performed with a sample-barcoded 5' primer and a J-beta primer mix. TCRdb applied fastp at Q25 and MiXCR to the public reads, then kept only in-frame beta chains. All rows with the same CDR3 protein become a single entry with the most common DNA and genes. The sample has just over 800,000 distinct CDR3 sequences on record, 55% to 65% of them singletons. The ten largest clones add up to about 30% of the sample. The sequencing input was blood. Receptors originate from a young man in good health.

The rearrangement joins TRBV9 to TRBJ2-6; D may be TRBD2 (6 bases). V was shortened by 0 bases and J by 2 bases, with 9 bases between the two germline ends. CDR1 and CDR2 (germline): SGDLS, YYNGEE. CDR3 size: 16 residues. The CDR3 loop is CASSVGGGAGANVLTF. For the CDR3, the DNA is TGTGCCAGCAGCGTAGGTGGAGGGGCTGGGGCCAACGTCCTGACTTTC.

This chain's CDR3 is CASSKVRRKNTGELFF. DNA of the CDR3: TGTGCCAGCAGCAAAGTTAGGAGGAAGAACACCGGGGAGCTGTTTTTT. This chain connects TRBV21-1 to TRBJ2-2; the table's D call of TRBD2 was not tested on the DNA. TRBV21-1 is given as a pseudogene. This CDR3 region has 16 residues.